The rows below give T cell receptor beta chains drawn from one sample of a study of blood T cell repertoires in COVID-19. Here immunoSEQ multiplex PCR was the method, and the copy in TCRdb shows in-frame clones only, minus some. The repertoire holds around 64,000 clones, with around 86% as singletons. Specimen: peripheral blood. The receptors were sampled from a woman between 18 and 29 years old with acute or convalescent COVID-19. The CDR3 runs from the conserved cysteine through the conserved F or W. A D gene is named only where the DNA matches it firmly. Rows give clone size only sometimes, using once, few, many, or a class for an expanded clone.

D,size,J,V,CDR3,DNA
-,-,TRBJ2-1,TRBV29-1,CSALGGSGEQFF,TGCAGCGCACTCGGAGGGAGCGGTGAGCAGTTCTTC
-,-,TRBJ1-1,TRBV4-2,CASSHEGAGAFF,TGTGCCAGCAGCCATGAGGGAGCCGGAGCTTTCTTT
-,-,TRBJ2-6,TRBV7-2,CASSLTSGSGANVLTF,TGTGCCAGCAGCTTAACCTCGGGCTCTGGGGCCAACGTCCTGACTTTC
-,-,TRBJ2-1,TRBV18,CASSQGLSNNEQFF,TGTGCCAGCTCACAGGGACTCAGTAACAATGAGCAGTTCTTC
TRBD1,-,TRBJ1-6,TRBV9,CASSVAGGGSPLHF,TGTGCCAGCAGCGTAGCAGGGGGCGGTTCACCCCTCCACTTT
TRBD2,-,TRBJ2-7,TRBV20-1,CSASGLAGGERYEQYF,TGCAGTGCTAGTGGTCTAGCGGGAGGTGAGCGCTACGAGCAGTACTTC
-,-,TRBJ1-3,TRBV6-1,CASSELFTGISGNTIYF,TGTGCCAGCAGTGAACTTTTCACAGGGATATCTGGAAACACCATATATTTT
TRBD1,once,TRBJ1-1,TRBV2,CASSEYGTGEDTEAFF,TGTGCCAGCAGTGAATATGGGACAGGGGAAGACACTGAAGCTTTCTTT
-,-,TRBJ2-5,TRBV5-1,CASSLATEETQYF,TGCGCCAGCAGCTTGGCGACAGAAGAGACCCAGTACTTC
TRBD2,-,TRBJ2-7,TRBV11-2,CASSLALAGGRGEQYF,TGTGCCAGCAGCTTAGCACTAGCGGGGGGGCGTGGCGAGCAGTACTTC
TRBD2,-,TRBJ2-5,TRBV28,CASSLNPGLADQETQYF,TGTGCCAGCAGTTTGAACCCGGGACTAGCGGACCAAGAGACCCAGTACTTC
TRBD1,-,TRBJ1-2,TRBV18,CASSDRGAGKGYTF,TGTGCCAGCTCTGACAGGGGCGCCGGGAAGGGCTACACCTTC
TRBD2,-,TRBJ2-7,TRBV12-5,CASGLYASGSLGEQYF,TGTGCTAGTGGTTTGTATGCTAGCGGGAGCCTCGGCGAGCAGTACTTC
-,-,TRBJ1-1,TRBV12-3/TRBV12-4,CASSKGELTEAFF,TGTGCCAGCAGTAAGGGGGAGTTAACTGAAGCTTTCTTT
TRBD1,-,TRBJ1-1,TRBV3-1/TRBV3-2,CASSQSDRLNTEAFF,TGTGCCAGCAGCCAATCGGACAGGTTGAACACTGAAGCTTTCTTT
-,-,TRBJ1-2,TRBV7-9,CASSLARQQGPNYGYTF,TGTGCCAGCAGCTTAGCTCGTCAACAGGGCCCCAACTATGGCTACACCTTC
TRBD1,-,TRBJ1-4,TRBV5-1,CASSLGGQGTNEKLFF,TGCGCCAGCAGCTTGGGGGGACAGGGAACTAATGAAAAACTGTTTTTT
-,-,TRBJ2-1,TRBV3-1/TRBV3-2,CASSHGQSRNEQFF,TGTGCCAGCAGCCATGGGCAGTCTCGGAATGAGCAGTTCTTC
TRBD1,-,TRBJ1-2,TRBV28,CASIGTGGGYTF,TGTGCCAGCATCGGGACAGGGGGCGGCTACACCTTC
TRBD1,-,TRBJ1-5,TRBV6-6,CASSPRDSRNSNQPQHF,TGTGCCAGCAGTCCCCGGGACAGTAGAAATAGCAATCAGCCCCAGCATTTT
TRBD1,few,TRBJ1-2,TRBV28,CASSSGTGSYGYTF,TGTGCCAGCAGTTCCGGGACAGGATCATATGGCTACACCTTC
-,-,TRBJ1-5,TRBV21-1,CASSKAGLDRGGQPQHF,TGTGCCAGCAGCAAAGCGGGATTAGACAGGGGTGGTCAGCCCCAGCATTTT
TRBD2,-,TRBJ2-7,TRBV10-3,CATQALAGTPEQYF,TGTGCCACCCAGGCCCTAGCGGGAACCCCTGAGCAGTACTTC
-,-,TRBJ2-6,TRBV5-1,CASSPGNSGANVLTF,TGCGCCAGCAGCCCCGGGAACTCTGGGGCCAACGTCCTGACTTTC
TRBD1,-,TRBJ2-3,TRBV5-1,CASSSPDRGRTDTQYF,TGCGCCAGCAGCTCACCGGACAGGGGGCGCACAGATACGCAGTATTTT
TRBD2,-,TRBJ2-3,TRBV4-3,CASSQDASGSRGDTQYF,TGCGCCAGCAGCCAAGACGCTAGCGGGAGTAGAGGAGATACGCAGTATTTT
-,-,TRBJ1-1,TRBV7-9,CASSRRIEGDEAFF,TGTGCCAGCAGCCGACGCATTGAGGGAGATGAAGCTTTCTTT
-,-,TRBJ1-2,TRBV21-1,CASSNHRGGKGYGYTF,TGTGCCAGCAGCAATCACAGGGGCGGGAAAGGCTATGGCTACACCTTC
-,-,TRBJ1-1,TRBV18,CASSQRILNTEAFF,TGTGCCAGCTCACAGCGTATACTGAACACTGAAGCTTTCTTT
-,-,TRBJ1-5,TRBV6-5,CASSSLGRNNQPQHF,TGTGCCAGCAGTTCTCTCGGCAGGAACAATCAGCCCCAGCATTTT
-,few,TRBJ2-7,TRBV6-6,CASSYGFRSYEQYF,TGTGCCAGCAGTTACGGTTTCAGATCCTACGAGCAGTACTTC